Included here is one TCR beta chain sequence, with context. The data belong to a study of blood T cell repertoires in COVID-19. As for the study in general: Samples of COVID-19 (acute and convalescent) were obtained from the United States, Italy and Spain. Sources were T cells, B-cell-depleted T cells, or PBMCs; the material itself was cDNA or gDNA.

The V segment lost 0 bases and the J segment 6 bases; nucleotides outside the gene matches: 4. The CDR3 sequence is 14 residues long. Germline assignment: CDR1 SGHRS and CDR2 YFSETQ. Per the study methods: The assay estimated nucleated cells by amplifying reference gene primers. Using immunoSEQ multiplex PCR, the repertoire was profiled, and TCRdb retains in-frame clones only, with some absent. V and J calls and clone size are those listed in that table; D and trimming were worked out from the DNA. The sample includes roughly 34,000 clones, 90% to 95% of them seen just once. The chain links TRBV5-1 to TRBJ2-7, with TRBD2 matching over 9 bases. Sequenced material: peripheral blood. This clonotype originated in a man aged 60-69 years with active or convalescent COVID-19. CDR3 amino acids: CASSLGGSGSEQYF. CDR3 nucleotides: TGCGCCAGCAGCTTGGGAGGTAGCGGGAGCGAGCAGTACTTC.